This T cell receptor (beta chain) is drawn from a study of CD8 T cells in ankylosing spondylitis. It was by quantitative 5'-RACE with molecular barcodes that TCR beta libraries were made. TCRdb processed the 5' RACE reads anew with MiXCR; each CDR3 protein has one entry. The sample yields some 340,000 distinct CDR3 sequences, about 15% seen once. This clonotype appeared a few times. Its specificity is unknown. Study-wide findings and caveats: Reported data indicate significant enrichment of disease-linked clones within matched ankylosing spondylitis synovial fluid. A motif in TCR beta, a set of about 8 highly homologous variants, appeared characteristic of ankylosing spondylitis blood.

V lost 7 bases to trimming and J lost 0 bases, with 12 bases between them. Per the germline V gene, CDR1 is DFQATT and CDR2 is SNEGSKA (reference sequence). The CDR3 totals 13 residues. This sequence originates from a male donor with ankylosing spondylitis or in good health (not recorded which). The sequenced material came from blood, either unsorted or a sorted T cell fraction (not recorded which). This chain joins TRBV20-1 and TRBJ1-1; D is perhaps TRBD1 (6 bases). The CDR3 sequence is CSGWDTLNTEAFF. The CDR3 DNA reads TGCAGTGGCTGGGACACTTTGAACACTGAAGCTTTCTTT.